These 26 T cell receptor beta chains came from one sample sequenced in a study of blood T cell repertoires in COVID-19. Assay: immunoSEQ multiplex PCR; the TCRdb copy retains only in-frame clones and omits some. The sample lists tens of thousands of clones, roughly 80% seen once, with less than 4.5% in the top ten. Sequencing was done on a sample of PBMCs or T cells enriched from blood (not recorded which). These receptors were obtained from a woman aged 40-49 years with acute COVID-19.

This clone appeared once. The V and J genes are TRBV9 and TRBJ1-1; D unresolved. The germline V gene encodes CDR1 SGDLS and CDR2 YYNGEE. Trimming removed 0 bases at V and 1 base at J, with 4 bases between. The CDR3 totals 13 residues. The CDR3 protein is CASSVDWNTEAFF. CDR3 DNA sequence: TGTGCCAGCAGCGTAGACTGGAACACTGAAGCTTTCTTT.

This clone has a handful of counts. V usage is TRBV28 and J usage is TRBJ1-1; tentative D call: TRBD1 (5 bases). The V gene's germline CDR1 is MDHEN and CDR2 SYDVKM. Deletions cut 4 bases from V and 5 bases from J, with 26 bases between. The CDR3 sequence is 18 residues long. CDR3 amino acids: CASSYNSLSGPAGTEAFF. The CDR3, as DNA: TGTGCCAGCAGTTACAATTCCTTATCGGGGCCCGCGGGGACTGAAGCTTTCTTT. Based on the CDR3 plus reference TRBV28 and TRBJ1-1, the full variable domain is DVKVTQSSRYLVKRTGEKVFLECVQDMDHENMFWYRQDPGLGLRLIYFSYDVKMKEKGDIPEGYSVSREKKERFSLILESASTNQTSMYLCASSYNSLSGPAGTEAFFGQGTRLTVV.

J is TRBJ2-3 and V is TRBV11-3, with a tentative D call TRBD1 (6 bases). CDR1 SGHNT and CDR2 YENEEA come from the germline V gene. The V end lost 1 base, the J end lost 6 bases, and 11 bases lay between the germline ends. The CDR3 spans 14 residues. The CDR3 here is CASSLGGRGDTQYF. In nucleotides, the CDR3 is TGTGCCAGCAGCTTAGGGGGCAGGGGTGATACGCAGTATTTT.

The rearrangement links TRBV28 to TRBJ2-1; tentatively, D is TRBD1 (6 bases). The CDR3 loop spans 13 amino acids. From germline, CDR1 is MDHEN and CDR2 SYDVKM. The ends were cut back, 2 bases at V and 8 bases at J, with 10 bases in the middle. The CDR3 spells CASSLGGVDEQFF. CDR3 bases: TGTGCCAGCAGTTTAGGGGGCGTAGATGAGCAGTTCTTC.

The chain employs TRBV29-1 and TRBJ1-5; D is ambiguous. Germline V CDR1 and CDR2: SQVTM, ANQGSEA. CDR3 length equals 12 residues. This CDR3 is CSSRQINQPQHF. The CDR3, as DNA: TGCAGTAGCCGGCAGATCAATCAGCCCCAGCATTTT. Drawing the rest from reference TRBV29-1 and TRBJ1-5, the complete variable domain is SAVISQKPSRDICQRGTSLTIQCQVDSQVTMMFWYRQQPGQSLTLIATANQGSEATYESGFVIDKFPISRPNLTFSTLTVSNMSPEDSSIYLCSSRQINQPQHFGDGTRLSIL.

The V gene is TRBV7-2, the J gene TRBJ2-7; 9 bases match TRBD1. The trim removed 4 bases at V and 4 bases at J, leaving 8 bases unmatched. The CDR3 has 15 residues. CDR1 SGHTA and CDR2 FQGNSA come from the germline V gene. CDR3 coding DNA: TGTGCCAGCAGCTCCCGGGACAGGGTAAAGTACGAGCAGTACTTC. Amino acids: CASSSRDRVKYEQYF.

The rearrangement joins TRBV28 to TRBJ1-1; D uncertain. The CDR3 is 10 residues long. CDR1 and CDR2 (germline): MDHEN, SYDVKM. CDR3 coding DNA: TGTGCTACCGGGTACACTGAAGCTTTCTTT. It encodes CATGYTEAFF.

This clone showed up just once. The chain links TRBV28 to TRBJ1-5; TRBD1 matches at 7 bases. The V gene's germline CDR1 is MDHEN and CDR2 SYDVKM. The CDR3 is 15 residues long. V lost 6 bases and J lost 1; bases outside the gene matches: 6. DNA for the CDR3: TGTGCCAGCAGCCCACAGGGGATAAGCAATCAGCCCCAGCATTTT. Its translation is CASSPQGISNQPQHF.

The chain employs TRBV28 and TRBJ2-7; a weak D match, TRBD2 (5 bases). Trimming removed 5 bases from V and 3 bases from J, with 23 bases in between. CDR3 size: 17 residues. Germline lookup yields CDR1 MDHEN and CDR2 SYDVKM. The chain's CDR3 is CASSAENPSTPLYEQYF. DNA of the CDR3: TGTGCCAGCAGTGCCGAAAATCCTAGCACCCCACTCTACGAGCAGTACTTC.

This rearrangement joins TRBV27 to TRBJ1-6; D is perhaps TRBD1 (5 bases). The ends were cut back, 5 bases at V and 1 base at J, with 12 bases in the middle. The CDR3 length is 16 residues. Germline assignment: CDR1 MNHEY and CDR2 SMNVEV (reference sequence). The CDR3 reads CASSPAGGSYNSPLHF. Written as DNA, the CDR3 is TGTGCCAGCAGTCCGGCCGGGGGATCCTATAATTCACCCCTCCACTTT.

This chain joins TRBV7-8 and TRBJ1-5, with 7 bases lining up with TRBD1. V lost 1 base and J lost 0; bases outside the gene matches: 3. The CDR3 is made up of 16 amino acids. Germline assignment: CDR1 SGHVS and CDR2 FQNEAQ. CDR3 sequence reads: CASSLDRGNSNQPQHF. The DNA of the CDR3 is TGTGCCAGCAGCTTAGACAGGGGAAATAGCAATCAGCCCCAGCATTTT.

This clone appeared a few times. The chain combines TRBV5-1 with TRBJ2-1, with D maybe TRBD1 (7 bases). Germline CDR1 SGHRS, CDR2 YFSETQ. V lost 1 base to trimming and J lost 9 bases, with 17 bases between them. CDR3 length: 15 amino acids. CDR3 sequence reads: CASSLIPGGDSEQFF. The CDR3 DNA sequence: TGCGCCAGCAGCTTGATCCCAGGCGGGGACAGTGAGCAGTTCTTC.

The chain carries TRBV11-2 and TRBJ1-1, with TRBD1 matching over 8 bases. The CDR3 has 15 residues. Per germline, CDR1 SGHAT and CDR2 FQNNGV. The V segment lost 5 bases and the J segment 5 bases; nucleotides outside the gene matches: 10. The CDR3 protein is CASSPPSRGRTEAFF. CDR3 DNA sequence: TGTGCCAGCAGCCCCCCGTCCAGGGGGCGAACTGAAGCTTTCTTT. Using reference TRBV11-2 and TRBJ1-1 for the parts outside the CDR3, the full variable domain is EAGVAQSPRYKIIEKRQSVAFWCNPISGHATLYWYQQILGQGPKLLIQFQNNGVVDDSQLPKDRFSAERLKGVDSTLKIQPAKLEDSAVYLCASSPPSRGRTEAFFGQGTRLTVV.

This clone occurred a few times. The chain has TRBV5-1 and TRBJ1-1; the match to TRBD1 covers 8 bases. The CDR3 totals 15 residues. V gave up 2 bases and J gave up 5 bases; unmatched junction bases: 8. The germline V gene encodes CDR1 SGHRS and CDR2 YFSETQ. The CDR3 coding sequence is TGCGCCAGCAGCTTACCCCAGGGGGCATTGACTGAAGCTTTCTTT. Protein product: CASSLPQGALTEAFF. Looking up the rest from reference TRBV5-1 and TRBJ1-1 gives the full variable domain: KAGVTQTPRYLIKTRGQQVTLSCSPISGHRSVSWYQQTPGQGLQFLFEYFSETQRNKGNFPGRFSGRQFSNSRSEMNVSTLELGDSALYLCASSLPQGALTEAFFGQGTRLTVV.

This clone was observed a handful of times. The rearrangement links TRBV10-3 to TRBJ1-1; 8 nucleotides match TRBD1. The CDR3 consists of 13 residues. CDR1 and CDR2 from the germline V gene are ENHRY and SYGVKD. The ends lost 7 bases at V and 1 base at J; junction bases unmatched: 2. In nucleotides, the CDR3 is TGTGCCATCACCGGACAGGGGAACACTGAAGCTTTCTTT. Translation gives CAITGQGNTEAFF.

DNA for the CDR3: TGTGCCACCCACATCCCTACCCCAGGGAGGGCCGAGGGAGATACGCAGTATTTT. It yields the protein CATHIPTPGRAEGDTQYF. The rearrangement links TRBV7-2 to TRBJ2-3; 7 bases map to TRBD2. CDR3 length: 18 amino acids. V trimming: 10 bases; J trimming: 5 bases; junction bases outside the gene matches: 24. Germline V lookup: CDR1 SGHTA, CDR2 FQGNSA.

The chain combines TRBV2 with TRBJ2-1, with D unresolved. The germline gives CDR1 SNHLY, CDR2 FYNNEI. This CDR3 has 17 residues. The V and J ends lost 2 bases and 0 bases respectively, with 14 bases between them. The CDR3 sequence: CASSETMAWSSYNEQFF. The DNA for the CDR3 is TGTGCCAGCAGTGAAACTATGGCGTGGAGCTCCTACAATGAGCAGTTCTTC.

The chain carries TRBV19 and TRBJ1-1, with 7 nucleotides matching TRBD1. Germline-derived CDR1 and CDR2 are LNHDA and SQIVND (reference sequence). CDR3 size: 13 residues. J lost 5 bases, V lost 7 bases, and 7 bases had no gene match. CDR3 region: CASTDRVRTEAFF. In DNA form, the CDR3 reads TGTGCCAGTACCGACAGGGTGCGAACTGAAGCTTTCTTT. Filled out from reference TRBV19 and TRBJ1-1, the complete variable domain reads DGGITQSPKYLFRKEGQNVTLSCEQNLNHDAMYWYRQDPGQGLRLIYYSQIVNDFQKGDIAEGYSVSREKKESFPLTVTSAQKNPTAFYLCASTDRVRTEAFFGQGTRLTVV.

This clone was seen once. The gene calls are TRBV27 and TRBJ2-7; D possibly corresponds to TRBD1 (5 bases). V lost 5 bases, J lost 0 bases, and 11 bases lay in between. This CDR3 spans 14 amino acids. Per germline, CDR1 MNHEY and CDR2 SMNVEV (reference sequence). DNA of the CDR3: TGTGCCAGCAGTAGGCAGGGAAACTCCTACGAGCAGTACTTC. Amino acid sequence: CASSRQGNSYEQYF.

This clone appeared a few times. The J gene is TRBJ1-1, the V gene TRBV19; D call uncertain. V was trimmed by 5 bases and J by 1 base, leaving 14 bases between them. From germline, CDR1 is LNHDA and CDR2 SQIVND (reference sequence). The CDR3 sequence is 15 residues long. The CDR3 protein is CASSPRADTNTEAFF. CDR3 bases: TGTGCCAGTAGTCCGCGGGCCGATACGAACACTGAAGCTTTCTTT.

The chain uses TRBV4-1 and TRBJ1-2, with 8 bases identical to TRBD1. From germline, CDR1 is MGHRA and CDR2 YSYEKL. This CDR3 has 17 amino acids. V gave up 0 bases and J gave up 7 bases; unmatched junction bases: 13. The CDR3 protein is CASSQDRQGAQGSGYTF. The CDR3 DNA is TGCGCCAGCAGCCAAGATCGGCAGGGGGCGCAGGGGTCTGGCTACACCTTC.

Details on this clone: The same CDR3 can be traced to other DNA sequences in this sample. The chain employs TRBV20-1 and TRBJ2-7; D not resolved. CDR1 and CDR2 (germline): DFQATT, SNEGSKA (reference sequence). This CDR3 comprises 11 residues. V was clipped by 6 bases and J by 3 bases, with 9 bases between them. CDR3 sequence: CSARKLYEQYF. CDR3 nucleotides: TGCAGTGCGAGGAAGCTCTACGAGCAGTACTTC.

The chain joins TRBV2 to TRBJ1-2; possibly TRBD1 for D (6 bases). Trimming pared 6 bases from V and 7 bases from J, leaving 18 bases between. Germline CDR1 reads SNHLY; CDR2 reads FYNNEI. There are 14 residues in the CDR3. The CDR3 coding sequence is TGTGCCAGCAGGGAGTACAGGGTGGATCGTGGCTACACCTTC. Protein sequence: CASREYRVDRGYTF.

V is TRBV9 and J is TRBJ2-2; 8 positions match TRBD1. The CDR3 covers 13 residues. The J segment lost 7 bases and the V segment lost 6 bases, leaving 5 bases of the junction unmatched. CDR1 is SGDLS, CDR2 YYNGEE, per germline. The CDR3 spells CASTRTGSGELFF. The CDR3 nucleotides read TGTGCCAGCACAAGGACAGGGAGCGGGGAGCTGTTTTTT.

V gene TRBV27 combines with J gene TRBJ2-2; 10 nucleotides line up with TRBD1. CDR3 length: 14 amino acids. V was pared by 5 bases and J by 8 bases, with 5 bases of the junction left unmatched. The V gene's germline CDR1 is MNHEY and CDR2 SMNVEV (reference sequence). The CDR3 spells CASSPTGGVGELFF. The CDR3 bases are TGTGCCAGCAGTCCGACAGGGGGCGTGGGGGAGCTGTTTTTT.

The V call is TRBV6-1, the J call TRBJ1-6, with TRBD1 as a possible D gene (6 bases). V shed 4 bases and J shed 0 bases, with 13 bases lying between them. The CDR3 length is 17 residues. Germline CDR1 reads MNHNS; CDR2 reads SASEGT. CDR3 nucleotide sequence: TGTGCCAGCAGTGCGAGGGAGGGGGGCTCCTATAATTCACCCCTCCACTTT. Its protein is CASSAREGGSYNSPLHF.